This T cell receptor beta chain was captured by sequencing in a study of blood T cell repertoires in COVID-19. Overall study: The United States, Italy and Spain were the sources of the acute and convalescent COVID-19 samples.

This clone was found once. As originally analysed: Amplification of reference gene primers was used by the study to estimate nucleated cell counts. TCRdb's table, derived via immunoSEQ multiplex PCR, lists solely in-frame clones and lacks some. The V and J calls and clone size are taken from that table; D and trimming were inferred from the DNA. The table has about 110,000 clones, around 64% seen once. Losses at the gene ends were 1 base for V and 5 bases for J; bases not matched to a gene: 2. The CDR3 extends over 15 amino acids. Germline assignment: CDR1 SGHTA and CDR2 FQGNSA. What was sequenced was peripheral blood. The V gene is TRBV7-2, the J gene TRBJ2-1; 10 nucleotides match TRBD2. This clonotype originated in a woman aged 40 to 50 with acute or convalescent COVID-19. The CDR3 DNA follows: TGTGCCAGCAGCTTAGAACTAGCGGGGAACAATGAGCAGTTCTTC. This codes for CASSLELAGNNEQFF.